The clone carrying this TCR beta chain was counted ten times or more. Its antigen is undetermined. The V gene's germline CDR1 is SGHKS and CDR2 YYEKEE (reference sequence). CDR3 length equals 14 residues. Trimming removed 6 bases at V and 9 bases at J, with 19 bases between. Preparing the TCRbeta library involved the use of unique molecular identifiers. TCRdb processed the PCR reads anew with MiXCR; each CDR3 protein has one entry. The table has 200,000 or so distinct CDR3 sequences, about 6% seen once; the top ten hold around 4.1%. The data derive from a study of T-cell reconstitution after alpha-beta-depleted transplantation in children. The study's findings and limits: There were some patients whose high TCRbeta diversity at day 60 came from surviving recipient T cells and thymic progenitors. Alpha-beta T cells present about two months after transplant were reported to originate from several hundred expanded graft clones. A year had passed since transplant, and T-cell counts and diversity by then came mostly from newly produced T cells.

The sequences come from PBMCs, collected before TCRalphabeta/CD19-depleted stem cell transplant. This TCR was sampled from a girl under three years old with combined immunodeficiency, due to receive a stem cell transplant. This chain joins TRBV5-5 and TRBJ2-1; D might be TRBD2 (6 bases). DNA for the CDR3: TGTGCCAGCACCTTCCGGGGGAGAGGGAGTGAGCAGTTCTTC. Its translation: CASTFRGRGSEQFF.